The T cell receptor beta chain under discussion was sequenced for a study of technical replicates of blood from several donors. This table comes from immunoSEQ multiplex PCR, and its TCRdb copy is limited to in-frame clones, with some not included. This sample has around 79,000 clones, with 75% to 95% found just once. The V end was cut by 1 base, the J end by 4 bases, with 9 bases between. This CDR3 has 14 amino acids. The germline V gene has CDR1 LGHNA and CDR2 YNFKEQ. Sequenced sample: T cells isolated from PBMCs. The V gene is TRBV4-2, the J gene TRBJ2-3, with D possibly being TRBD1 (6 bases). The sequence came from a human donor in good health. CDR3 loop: CASSQGPGADTQYF. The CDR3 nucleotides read TGTGCCAGCAGCCAAGGTCCAGGGGCAGATACGCAGTATTTT.